This TCR beta chain was captured by sequencing in a study of T cell responses to AZD1222 COVID-19 vaccine. Per germline, CDR1 KGHSH and CDR2 LQKENI. The CDR3 runs to 12 residues. Between the trimmed V and J ends, which lost 5 bases and 6 bases, there was a span of 11 bases. The protocol was immunoSEQ multiplex PCR, while the TCRdb copy is restricted to in-frame clones and leaves out a portion. The data contain 200,000 or so clones, 94% of them singletons. About this clone: Its specificity is unknown.

The study, taken as a whole, reports: Sampling captured repertoires only after the peak T cell response.

The receptor was derived from an adult in good health. The gene calls are TRBV18 and TRBJ2-7; no reliable D call. Sequencing used peripheral blood, obtained on day 0 of AZD1222 vaccination. The CDR3 sequence: CASSFRTVEQYF. In DNA form, the CDR3 reads TGTGCCAGCTCATTCCGGACGGTCGAGCAGTACTTC.